The 8 T cell receptor beta chains presented below share a single source sample, sequenced in a study of PD-L1 blockade in urothelial cancer. Time point noted: pretreatment peripheral blood. The assay was immunoSEQ multiplex PCR, and TCRdb's table has in-frame clones only and misses some. This sample has over 75,000 clones, with 80% to 90% found just once. The source was PBMCs, collected around atezolizumab (anti-PD-L1) treatment. These receptors all stem from an elderly woman with urothelial cancer.

V usage is TRBV7-9 and J usage is TRBJ1-5, with D possibly TRBD1 on 5 matching bases. V gave up 4 bases and J gave up 0 bases, with 7 bases separating them. The germline CDR1 and CDR2 sequences are SEHNR and FQNEAQ (reference sequence). The CDR3 runs to 14 residues. The CDR3 nucleotides are TGTGCCAGCAGCTCCGACAGTAGCAATCAGCCCCAGCATTTT. Translation: CASSSDSSNQPQHF.

The chain couples TRBV5-1 to TRBJ1-4, with D possibly being TRBD1 (5 bases). Between the trimmed V and J ends, which lost 2 bases and 3 bases, there was a span of 17 bases. Germline assignment: CDR1 SGHRS and CDR2 YFSETQ. The CDR3 spans 17 residues. The CDR3 here is CASSFRFEGRPNEKLFF. DNA for the CDR3: TGCGCCAGCAGCTTTCGTTTCGAGGGGAGGCCTAATGAAAAACTGTTTTTT. The variable domain in full, completed from reference TRBV5-1 and TRBJ1-4, reads KAGVTQTPRYLIKTRGQQVTLSCSPISGHRSVSWYQQTPGQGLQFLFEYFSETQRNKGNFPGRFSGRQFSNSRSEMNVSTLELGDSALYLCASSFRFEGRPNEKLFFGSGTQLSVL.

CDR3 region: CASSSTGAYEQYF. DNA of the CDR3: TGTGCCAGCAGTTCCACAGGGGCCTACGAGCAGTACTTC. The chain links TRBV11-2 to TRBJ2-7; TRBD1 matches at 7 bases. The V segment lost 6 bases and the J segment 2 bases; nucleotides outside the gene matches: 4. Germline V lookup: CDR1 SGHAT, CDR2 FQNNGV. CDR3 length: 13 residues.

The chain is built from TRBV9 and TRBJ2-7, with a weak D call TRBD2 (5 bases). Germline loops: CDR1 SGDLS, CDR2 YYNGEE. V was pared by 3 bases and J by 2 bases, with 18 bases between. This CDR3 region has 16 residues. CDR3 sequence reads: CASSAGVRANPYEQYF. CDR3 nucleotides: TGTGCCAGCAGCGCTGGGGTGCGGGCCAACCCCTACGAGCAGTACTTC.

The V gene is TRBV18, the J gene TRBJ1-5; perhaps TRBD1 as D (5 bases). Germline V gene sequence: CDR1 KGHSH, CDR2 LQKENI. CDR3 length: 16 amino acids. The V end lost 4 bases, the J end lost 0 bases, and 13 bases lay between the germline ends. The CDR3, as DNA: TGTGCCAGCTCACGGACGATAGGGGATAGCAATCAGCCCCAGCATTTT. It is translated as CASSRTIGDSNQPQHF.

CDR3 region: CASRGSGIYEQYF. For the CDR3, the DNA is TGTGCCAGTAGGGGTAGCGGGATTTACGAGCAGTACTTC. The chain combines TRBV19 with TRBJ2-7, with TRBD2 matching 8 bases. V lost 6 bases, J lost 4 bases, and 5 bases stayed unmatched. The CDR3 extends over 13 amino acids. CDR1 LNHDA and CDR2 SQIVND come from the germline V gene (reference sequence).

V is TRBV30 and J is TRBJ2-7; D is perhaps TRBD1 (6 bases). V lost 3 bases and J 6 bases, leaving 18 bases between the germline ends. CDR1 and CDR2 from the germline V gene are GTSNPN and SVGIG (reference sequence). The CDR3 runs 14 residues. CDR3 in amino acids: CAWSPQGRTSEQYF. The CDR3 coding sequence is TGTGCCTGGAGCCCACAGGGAAGAACGAGCGAGCAGTACTTC.

The CDR3 coding sequence is TGTGCCAGCAGTACAACACGACAGGACCGTTGGCGGCAGCCCCAGCATTTT. Protein sequence: CASSTTRQDRWRQPQHF. V usage is TRBV28 and J usage is TRBJ1-5; perhaps TRBD1 as D (6 bases). The CDR3 length is 17 residues. The V end was cut by 5 bases, the J end by 7 bases, with 24 bases between. Germline loops: CDR1 MDHEN, CDR2 SYDVKM.